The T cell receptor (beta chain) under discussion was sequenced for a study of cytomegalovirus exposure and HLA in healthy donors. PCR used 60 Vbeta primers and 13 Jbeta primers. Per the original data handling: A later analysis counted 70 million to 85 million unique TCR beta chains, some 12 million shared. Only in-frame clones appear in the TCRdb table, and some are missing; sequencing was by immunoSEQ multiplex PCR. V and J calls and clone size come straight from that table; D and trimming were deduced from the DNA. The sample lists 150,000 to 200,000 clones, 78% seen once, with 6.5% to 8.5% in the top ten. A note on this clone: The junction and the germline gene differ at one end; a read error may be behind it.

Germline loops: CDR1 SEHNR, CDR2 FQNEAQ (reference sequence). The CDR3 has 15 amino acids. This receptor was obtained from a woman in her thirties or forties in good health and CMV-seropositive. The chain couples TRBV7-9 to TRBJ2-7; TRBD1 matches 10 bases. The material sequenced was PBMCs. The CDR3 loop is CSSSRGTGATYEQYF. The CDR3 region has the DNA TGTTCCAGCAGCCGAGGGACAGGGGCCACCTACGAGCAGTACTTC.